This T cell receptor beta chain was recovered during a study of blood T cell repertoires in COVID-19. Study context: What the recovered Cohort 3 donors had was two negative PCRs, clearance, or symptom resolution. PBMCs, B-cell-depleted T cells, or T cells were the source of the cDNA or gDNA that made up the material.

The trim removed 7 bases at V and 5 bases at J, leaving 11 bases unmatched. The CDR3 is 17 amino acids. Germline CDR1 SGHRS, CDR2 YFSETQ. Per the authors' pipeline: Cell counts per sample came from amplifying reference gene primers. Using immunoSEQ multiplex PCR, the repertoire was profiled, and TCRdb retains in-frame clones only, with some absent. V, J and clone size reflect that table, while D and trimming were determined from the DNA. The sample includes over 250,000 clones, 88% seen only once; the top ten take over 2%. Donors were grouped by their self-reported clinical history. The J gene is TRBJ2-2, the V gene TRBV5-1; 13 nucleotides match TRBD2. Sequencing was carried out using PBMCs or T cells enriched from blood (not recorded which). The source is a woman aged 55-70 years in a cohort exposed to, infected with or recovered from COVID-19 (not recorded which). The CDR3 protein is CASGGTWTSGGTGELFF. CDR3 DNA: TGCGCCAGCGGCGGAACCTGGACTAGCGGGGGAACCGGGGAGCTGTTTTTT.